The rows below give T cell receptor beta chains drawn from one sample of a study of Graves' ophthalmopathy and Graves' hyperthyroidism. TCRdb re-called the multiplex PCR reads through MiXCR, storing one row per CDR3 protein. Here the sample spans hundreds of thousands of distinct CDR3 sequences, about 20% being singletons. Sequences were obtained from peripheral blood. The receptors were sampled from a woman aged 18-29 years with stable Graves' hyperthyroidism. Some clones in this sample may be carry-over from other donors' samples. Each CDR3 is given with its conserved first and last residue. D genes are given only for firm matches. The listing skips clone size in some rows; elsewhere it reads once, few, many or a size class.

clone_size	v_call	d_call	j_call	cdr3_nt	cdr3_aa
-	TRBV5-1	-	TRBJ1-3	TGCGCCAGCACGGGGGGCTCTGGAAACACCATATATTTT	CASTGGSGNTIYF
many	TRBV6-1	-	TRBJ1-2	TGTGCCAGCAGTGAAGCGCTGGGGGCCGGTGGCTACACCTTC	CASSEALGAGGYTF
many	TRBV5-1	-	TRBJ1-1	TGCGCCAGCAGCTTGGCCCAGGCAGACCGAACTTTCTTT	CASSLAQADRTFF
many	TRBV19	TRBD1	TRBJ2-7	TGTGCCAGTCAGAAGCGTACTGGGGCAGGGGGCAGGTACGAGCAGTACTTC	CASQKRTGAGGRYEQYF
-	TRBV20-1	TRBD2	TRBJ2-7	TGCAGTGCTAGAGACGGCGAGCGGGAGGGACGCGAGCAGTACTTC	CSARDGEREGREQYF
many	TRBV28	TRBD1	TRBJ1-5	TGTGCCAGCAGTTTAGGGGACAGGGTTCTACAGCCCCAGCATTTT	CASSLGDRVLQPQHF
many	TRBV30	TRBD1	TRBJ1-3	TGTGCCTGGAGTGTACGGTCAGGGGGCCGGTCTGGAAACACCATATATTTT	CAWSVRSGGRSGNTIYF
many	TRBV7-8	-	TRBJ1-1	TGTGCCAGCAGGACCCGGAGGGACGGGACTACTGAAGCTTTCTTT	CASRTRRDGTTEAFF
many	TRBV6-5	-	TRBJ1-1	TGTGCCAGCAGTTACTGGGACGGGCGGGGCACTGAAGCTTTCTTT	CASSYWDGRGTEAFF
many	TRBV20-1	-	TRBJ1-5	TGCAGTGCTAGCCAAGTGGGGAGCAATCAGCCCCAGCATTTT	CSASQVGSNQPQHF
many	TRBV5-6	-	TRBJ1-1	TGTGCCAGCAGCTTACGGTTCAGATACACTGAAGCTTTCTTT	CASSLRFRYTEAFF
-	TRBV12-3/TRBV12-4	-	TRBJ1-1	TGTGCCAGCCGTATCGGCACTAAAGCTTTCTTT	CASRIGTKAFF
many	TRBV13	-	TRBJ1-6	TGTGCCAGCAGCCCGGGGGGCCCAAATTCACCCCTCCACTTT	CASSPGGPNSPLHF
few	TRBV4-2	-	TRBJ2-7	TGTGCCAGCAGCCAAGGGCCCTGGGAGGCGGGGGAGCAGTACTTC	CASSQGPWEAGEQYF
once	TRBV12-3/TRBV12-4	-	TRBJ2-7	TGTGCCAGCAGCTTAAAGTTGAGCTACGAGCAGTACTTC	CASSLKLSYEQYF
many	TRBV12-5	TRBD1	TRBJ1-3	TGTGCTAGTGGTCCGGGACAGCTTGGAAACACCATATATTTT	CASGPGQLGNTIYF
many	TRBV18	-	TRBJ1-1	TGTGCCAGCTCACCAATTAACAGCAACACTGAAGCTTTCTTT	CASSPINSNTEAFF
many	TRBV4-1	-	TRBJ2-7	TGCGCCAGCAGCCAAGATCGAGGGAGAGGAAACTACGAGCAGTACTTC	CASSQDRGRGNYEQYF
many	TRBV20-1	TRBD1	TRBJ2-6	TGCAGTGCTATGACAGGGGAGCACTCTGGGGCCAACGTCCTGACTTTC	CSAMTGEHSGANVLTF
-	TRBV12-3/TRBV12-4	-	TRBJ2-2	TGTGCCAGCGCCACTCGGGGGCACCGCGCCGGGGAGCTGTTTTTT	CASATRGHRAGELFF
many	TRBV12-3/TRBV12-4	TRBD1	TRBJ1-5	TGTGCCAGCAGTCGGACAGGGGCCTATCAGCCCCAGCATTTT	CASSRTGAYQPQHF
many	TRBV20-1	-	TRBJ1-1	TGCAGTGCTCCATCTCTTAAAGCTTTCTTT	CSAPSLKAFF
many	TRBV7-9	TRBD1	TRBJ1-1	TGTGCCAGCAGCCAACGGACAGGACGAAACACTGAAGCTTTCTTT	CASSQRTGRNTEAFF
-	TRBV30	-	TRBJ1-5	TGTGCCTGGAGTCGGGAAGGGGGTAGTGGCAATCAGCCCCAGCATTTT	CAWSREGGSGNQPQHF
many	TRBV19	-	TRBJ1-6	TGTGCCAGTAAAAGGACAAATAATTCACCCCTCCACTTT	CASKRTNNSPLHF
-	TRBV14	-	TRBJ1-1	TGTGCCAGCAGCCAAGAGGTCCGTTACACTGAAGCTTTCTTT	CASSQEVRYTEAFF
-	TRBV6-1	TRBD2	TRBJ2-2	TGTGCCACCCGGGAGGGGAAGGACACCGGGGAGCTGTTTTTT	CATREGKDTGELFF
few	TRBV4-1	-	TRBJ2-2	TGCGCCAGCAGCACGTCCCTCCCTACGGTGGGGGAGCTGTTTTTT	CASSTSLPTVGELFF
many	TRBV3-1	-	TRBJ1-3	TGTGCCAGCAGCCCGGCGGGAGGAAACACCATATATTTT	CASSPAGGNTIYF
-	TRBV2	-	TRBJ2-5	TGTGCCAGCAGTGAGTGGAACCAAGCGACCCAGTACTTC	CASSEWNQATQYF
once	TRBV24-1	-	TRBJ1-5	TGTGCCACCAGTGCGGGTCTCAATCAGCCCCAGCATTTT	CATSAGLNQPQHF
many	TRBV6-2/TRBV6-3	TRBD1	TRBJ1-2	TGTGCCAGCAGTTCGAGGACAGGGCCGGTAGCTAACTATGGCTACACCTTC	CASSSRTGPVANYGYTF
few	TRBV6-2/TRBV6-3	-	TRBJ2-7	TGTGCCGCCAGTAGGCAGGGTGTCGACGAGCAGTACTTC	CAASRQGVDEQYF
-	TRBV19	TRBD1	TRBJ1-1	TGTGCCAGTAGCCAGGGATTCGGGACAGCCAACACTGAAGCTTTCTTT	CASSQGFGTANTEAFF
many	TRBV7-2	-	TRBJ1-1	TGTGCCAGCACTCTGGCGGGGGGAACTGAAGCTTTCTTT	CASTLAGGTEAFF
many	TRBV19	-	TRBJ1-2	TGTGCCAGTAGTATAGTGGAGGCATACTATGGCTACACCTTC	CASSIVEAYYGYTF
few	TRBV6-4	-	TRBJ1-1	TGTGCCAGCACTGCCTACCCATCCTTGGACACTGAAGCTTTCTTT	CASTAYPSLDTEAFF
many	TRBV11-1	-	TRBJ2-7	TGTGCCAGCAGCTTATTTCAGGGACCCCCCTACGAGCAGTACTTC	CASSLFQGPPYEQYF
many	TRBV28	-	TRBJ1-5	TGTGCCAGCAATCCCTTAACGGGGGGCCGCCAGCCCCAGCATTTT	CASNPLTGGRQPQHF
many	TRBV15	-	TRBJ1-5	TGTGCCACCAGCAGTTACGGATCCAATCAGCCCCAGCATTTT	CATSSYGSNQPQHF
many	TRBV20-1	-	TRBJ2-2	TGCAGTGCTAGTTGGGCAGTACCCGCGAACACCGGGGAGCTGTTTTTT	CSASWAVPANTGELFF
many	TRBV2	-	TRBJ1-1	TGTGCCAGCAGTGTCGTAGAATCGAACACTGAAGCTTTCTTT	CASSVVESNTEAFF
few	TRBV11-2	-	TRBJ2-5	TGTGCCAGCAGCTTAGGTTTACACTCGGAGACCCAGTACTTC	CASSLGLHSETQYF